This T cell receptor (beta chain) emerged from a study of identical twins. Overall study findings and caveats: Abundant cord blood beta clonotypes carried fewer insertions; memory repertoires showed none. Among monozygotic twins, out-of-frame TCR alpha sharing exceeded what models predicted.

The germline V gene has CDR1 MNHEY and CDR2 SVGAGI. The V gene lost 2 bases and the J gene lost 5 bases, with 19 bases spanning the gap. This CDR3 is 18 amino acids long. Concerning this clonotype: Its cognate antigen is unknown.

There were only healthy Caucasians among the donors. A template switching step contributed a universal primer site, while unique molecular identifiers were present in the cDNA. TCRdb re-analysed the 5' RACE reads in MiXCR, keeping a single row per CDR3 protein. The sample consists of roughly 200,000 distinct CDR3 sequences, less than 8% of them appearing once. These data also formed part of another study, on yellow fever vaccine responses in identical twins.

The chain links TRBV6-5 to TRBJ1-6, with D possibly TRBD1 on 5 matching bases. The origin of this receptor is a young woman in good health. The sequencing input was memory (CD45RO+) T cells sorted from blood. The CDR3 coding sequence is TGTGCCAGCAGTTACCACCCCAGGGCAGCGAGAAATAATTCACCCCTCCACTTT. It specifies CASSYHPRAARNNSPLHF.